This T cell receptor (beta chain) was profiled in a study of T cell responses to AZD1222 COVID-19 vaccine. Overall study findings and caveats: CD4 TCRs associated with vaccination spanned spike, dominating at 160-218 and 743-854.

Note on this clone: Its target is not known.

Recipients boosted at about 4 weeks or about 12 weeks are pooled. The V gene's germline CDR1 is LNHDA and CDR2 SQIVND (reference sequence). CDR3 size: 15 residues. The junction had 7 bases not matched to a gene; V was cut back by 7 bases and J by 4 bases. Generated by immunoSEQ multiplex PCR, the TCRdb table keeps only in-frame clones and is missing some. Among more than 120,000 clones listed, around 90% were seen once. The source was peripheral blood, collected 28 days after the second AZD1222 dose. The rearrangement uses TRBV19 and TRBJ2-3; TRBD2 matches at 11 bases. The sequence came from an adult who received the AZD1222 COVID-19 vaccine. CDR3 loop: CASKVTSGRADTQYF. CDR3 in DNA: TGTGCCAGTAAGGTAACTAGCGGGAGAGCAGATACGCAGTATTTT.